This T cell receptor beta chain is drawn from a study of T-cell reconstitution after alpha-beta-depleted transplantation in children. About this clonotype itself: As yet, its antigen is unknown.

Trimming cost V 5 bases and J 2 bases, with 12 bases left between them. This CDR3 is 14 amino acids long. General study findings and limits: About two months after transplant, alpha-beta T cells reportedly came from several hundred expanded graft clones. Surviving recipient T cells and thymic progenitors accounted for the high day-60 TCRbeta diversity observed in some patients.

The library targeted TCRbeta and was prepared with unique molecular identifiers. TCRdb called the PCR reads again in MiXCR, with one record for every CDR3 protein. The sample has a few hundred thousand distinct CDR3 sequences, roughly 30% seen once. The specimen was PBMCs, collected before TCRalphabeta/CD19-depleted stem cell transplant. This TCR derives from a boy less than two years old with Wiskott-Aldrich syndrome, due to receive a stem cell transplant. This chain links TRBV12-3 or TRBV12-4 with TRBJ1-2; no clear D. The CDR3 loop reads CASSGRDGNYGYTF. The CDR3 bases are TGTGCCAGCAGTGGTCGGGATGGCAACTATGGCTACACCTTC.